This T cell receptor (beta chain) derives from a study of T cells in women clearing cervical HPV infection. Turning to the study itself: Case blood drawn at lesion detection; control blood after infection cleared.

The germline V gene encodes CDR1 LNHDA and CDR2 SQIVND (reference sequence). This CDR3 comprises 16 residues. V lost 3 bases to trimming and J lost 1 base; unmatched junction nucleotides: 8. Profiled with immunoSEQ multiplex PCR; TCRdb holds only in-frame clones, not every one. The table gives about 29,000 clones; the top ten clones make up under 3.5% of it. General study points: A classifier using richness and V gene abundances reached an AUC of under 0.9.

Comment on this clone: The antigen remains undetermined. The sequence runs out 3 residues before the end of the CDR3; the remainder is reconstructed from the germline J gene.

The TCR comes from a woman between 18 and 70 years old with a cervical HPV16 infection that either progressed to CIN3+ or cleared (not recorded which). Material: blood buffy coat. This sequence joins TRBV19 and TRBJ2-7; TRBD2 matches 8 bases. CDR3 DNA, as far as it was read: TGTGCCAGTAGTATGGCCGCGGGAGGCCCGTCCTACGAG. It yields the protein CASSMAAGGPSYE. The whole CDR3 region reads CASSMAAGGPSYEQYF.